This TCR beta chain was sequenced during a study of regulatory T cells in long-lasting Graves disease. Germline CDR1 is SQVTM and CDR2 is ANQGSEA. Trimming cost V 4 bases and J 5 bases, with 9 bases left between them. The CDR3 runs 12 residues. Library construction for TCR beta used iRepertoire HTBI primers and Arm-PCR of CDR3 regions. Study processing details: The samples included under 75 TRBV and some 15 TRBJ segments. TCRdb independently ran MiXCR on the multiplex PCR reads; one entry per CDR3 protein. What appears here as the V and J calls and clone size reflects TCRdb's work, not the paper's. The sample has about 420,000 distinct CDR3 sequences; 16% are singletons. The study's findings and limits: Persistent cases favored TRBV28, TRBJ1-2 and TRBJ2-5.

This clonotype was recorded many times. Its cognate antigen is unknown. Regarding time point: newly diagnosed GD, antithyroid drugs for less than 3 months. Preparation of the TCR library used RNA extracted from PBMCs. A further study also used this sample, focusing on T cells in Graves' hyperthyroidism and ophthalmopathy.

V usage is TRBV29-1 and J usage is TRBJ2-1; D uncertain. The sample consisted of peripheral blood mononuclear cells (PBMCs), taken at new diagnosis, from a patient treated with antithyroid drugs. This clonotype originated in a young woman with Graves disease. CDR3 sequence (DNA): TGCAGCGTTGGAGCTATCCACAATGAGCAGTTCTTC. Its protein is CSVGAIHNEQFF.